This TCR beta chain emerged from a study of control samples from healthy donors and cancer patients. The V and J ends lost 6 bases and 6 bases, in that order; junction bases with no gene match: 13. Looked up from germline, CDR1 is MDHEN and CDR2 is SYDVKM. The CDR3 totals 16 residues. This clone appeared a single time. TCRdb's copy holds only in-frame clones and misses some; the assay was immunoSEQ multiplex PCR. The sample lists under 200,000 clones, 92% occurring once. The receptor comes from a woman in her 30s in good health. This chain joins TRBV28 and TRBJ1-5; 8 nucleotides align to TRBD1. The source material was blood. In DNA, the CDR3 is TGTGCCAGCAGCACACCAGACAGGGGATGGGGTCAGCCCCAGCATTTT. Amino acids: CASSTPDRGWGQPQHF.